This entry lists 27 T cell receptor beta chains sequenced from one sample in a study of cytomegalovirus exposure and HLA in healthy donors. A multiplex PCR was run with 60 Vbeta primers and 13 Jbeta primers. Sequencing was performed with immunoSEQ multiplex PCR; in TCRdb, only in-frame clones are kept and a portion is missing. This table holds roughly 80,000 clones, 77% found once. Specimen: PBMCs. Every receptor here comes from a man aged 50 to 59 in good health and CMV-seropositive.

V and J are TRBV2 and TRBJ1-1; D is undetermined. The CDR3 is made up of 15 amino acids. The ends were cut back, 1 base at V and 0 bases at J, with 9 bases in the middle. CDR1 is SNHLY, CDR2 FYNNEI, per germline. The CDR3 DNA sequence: TGTGCCAGCAGTGAAGGGGCAGCCTTGAACACTGAAGCTTTCTTT. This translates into CASSEGAALNTEAFF.

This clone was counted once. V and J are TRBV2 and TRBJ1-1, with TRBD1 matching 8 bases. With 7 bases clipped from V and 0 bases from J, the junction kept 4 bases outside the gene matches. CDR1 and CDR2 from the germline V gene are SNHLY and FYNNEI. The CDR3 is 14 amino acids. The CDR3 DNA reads TGTGCCAGCACCCGGACAGGGATGAACACTGAAGCTTTCTTT. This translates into CASTRTGMNTEAFF.

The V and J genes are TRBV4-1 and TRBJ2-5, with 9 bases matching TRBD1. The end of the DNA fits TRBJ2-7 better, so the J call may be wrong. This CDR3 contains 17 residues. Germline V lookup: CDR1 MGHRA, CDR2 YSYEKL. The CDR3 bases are TGCGCCAGCAGCCTTAACACAGGGGGGACAGGGCACTACGAGCAGTACTTC. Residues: CASSLNTGGTGHYEQYF.

The CDR3 coding sequence is TGTGCCAGCAGCCAGGGACGGGAGTTCGATGAGCAGTTCTTC. Translation: CASSQGREFDEQFF. The chain has TRBV4-2 and TRBJ2-1; TRBD2 is a possible D gene (6 bases). Germline V gene lookup returns CDR1 LGHNA and CDR2 YNFKEQ. CDR3 length: 14 residues. Trimming took off 3 bases at V and 8 bases at J, with 14 bases between the two ends.

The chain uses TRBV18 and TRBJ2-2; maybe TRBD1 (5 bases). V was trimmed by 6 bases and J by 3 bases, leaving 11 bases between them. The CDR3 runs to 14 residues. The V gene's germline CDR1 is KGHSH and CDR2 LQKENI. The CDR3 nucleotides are TGTGCCAGCTCGTACCAGGGATACACCGGGGAGCTGTTTTTT. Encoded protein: CASSYQGYTGELFF.

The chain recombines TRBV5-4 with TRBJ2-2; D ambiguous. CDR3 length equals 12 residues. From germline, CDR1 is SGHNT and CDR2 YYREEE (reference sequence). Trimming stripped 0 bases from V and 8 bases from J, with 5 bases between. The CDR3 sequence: CASSLARGELFF. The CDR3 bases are TGTGCCAGCAGCTTGGCCCGGGGGGAGCTGTTTTTT.

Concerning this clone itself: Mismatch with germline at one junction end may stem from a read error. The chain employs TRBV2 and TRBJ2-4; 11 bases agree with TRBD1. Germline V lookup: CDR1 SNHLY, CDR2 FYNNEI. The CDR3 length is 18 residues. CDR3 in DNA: TGTGCCAGTTATGAGGGACAGGGGGAGGCTATAGCCAAAAACAGTCAGTACTTC. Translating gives CASYEGQGEAIAKNSQYF.

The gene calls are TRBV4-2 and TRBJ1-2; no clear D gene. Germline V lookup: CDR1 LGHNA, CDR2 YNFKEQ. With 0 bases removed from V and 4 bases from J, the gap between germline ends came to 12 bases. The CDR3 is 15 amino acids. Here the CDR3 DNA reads TGTGCCAGCAGCCAAGATCAGGAGGGCGGCTATGGCTACACCTTC. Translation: CASSQDQEGGYGYTF.

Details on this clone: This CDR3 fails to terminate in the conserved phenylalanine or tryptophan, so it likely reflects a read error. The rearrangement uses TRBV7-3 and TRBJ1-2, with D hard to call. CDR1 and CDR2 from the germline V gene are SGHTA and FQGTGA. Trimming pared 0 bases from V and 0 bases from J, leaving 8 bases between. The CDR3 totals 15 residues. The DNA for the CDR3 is TGTGCCAGCAGCTTAACTGGAGGGACTAACTATGGCTACACCTCC. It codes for CASSLTGGTNYGYTS.

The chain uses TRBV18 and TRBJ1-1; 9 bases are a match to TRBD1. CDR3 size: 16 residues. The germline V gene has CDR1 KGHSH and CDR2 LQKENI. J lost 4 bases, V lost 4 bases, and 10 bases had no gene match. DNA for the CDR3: TGTGCCAGCTCACTGGGGACAGGGATGGTTTCCACTGAAGCTTTCTTT. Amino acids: CASSLGTGMVSTEAFF.

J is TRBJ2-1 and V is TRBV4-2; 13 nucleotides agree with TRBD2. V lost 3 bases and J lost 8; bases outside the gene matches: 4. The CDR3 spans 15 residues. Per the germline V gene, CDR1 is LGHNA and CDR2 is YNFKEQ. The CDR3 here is CASSHGLAGADEQFF. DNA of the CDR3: TGTGCCAGCAGCCACGGACTAGCGGGAGCCGATGAGCAGTTCTTC.

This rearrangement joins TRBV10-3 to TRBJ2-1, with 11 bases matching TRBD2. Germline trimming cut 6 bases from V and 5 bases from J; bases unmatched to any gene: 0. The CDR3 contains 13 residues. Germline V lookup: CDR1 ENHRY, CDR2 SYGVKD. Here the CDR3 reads CAIRGLADNEQFF. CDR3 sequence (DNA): TGTGCCATCAGGGGACTAGCGGACAATGAGCAGTTCTTC.

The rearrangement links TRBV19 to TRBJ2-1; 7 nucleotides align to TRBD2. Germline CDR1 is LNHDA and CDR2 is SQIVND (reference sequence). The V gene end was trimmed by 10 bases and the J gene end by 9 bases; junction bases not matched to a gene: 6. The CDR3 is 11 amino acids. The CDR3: CATGGWGEQFF. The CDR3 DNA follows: TGTGCCACCGGGGGGTGGGGTGAGCAGTTCTTC.

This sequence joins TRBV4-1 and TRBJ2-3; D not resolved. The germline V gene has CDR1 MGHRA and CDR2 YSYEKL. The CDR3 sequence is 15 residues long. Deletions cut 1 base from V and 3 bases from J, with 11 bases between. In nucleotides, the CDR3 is TGCGCCAGCAGCCAAGGGCAACCCGTTACAGATACGCAGTATTTT. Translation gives CASSQGQPVTDTQYF.

The CDR3 region has the DNA TGTGCCTGGAGTTTTGCGACAAGTGAAGCTTTCTTT. Encoded protein: CAWSFATSEAFF. This chain joins TRBV30 and TRBJ1-1, with D hard to call. CDR1 is GTSNPN and CDR2 is SVGIG in the germline V gene (reference sequence). The CDR3 extends over 12 amino acids. The V end was cut by 2 bases, the J end by 7 bases, with 11 bases between. The entire variable domain, with the rest obtained from reference TRBV30 and TRBJ1-1, is as follows: SQTIHQWPATLVQPVGSPLSLECTVEGTSNPNLYWYRQAAGRGLQLLFYSVGIGQISSEVPQNLSASRPQDRQFILSSKKLLLSDSGFYLCAWSFATSEAFFGQGTRLTVV.

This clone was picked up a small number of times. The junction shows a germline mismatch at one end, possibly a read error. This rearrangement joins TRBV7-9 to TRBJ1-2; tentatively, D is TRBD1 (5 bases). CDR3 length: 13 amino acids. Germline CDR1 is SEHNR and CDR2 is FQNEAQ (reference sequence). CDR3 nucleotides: TGTTCCAGCAGCTTAGGCGGGGCCTATGGCTACACCTTC. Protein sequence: CSSSLGGAYGYTF.

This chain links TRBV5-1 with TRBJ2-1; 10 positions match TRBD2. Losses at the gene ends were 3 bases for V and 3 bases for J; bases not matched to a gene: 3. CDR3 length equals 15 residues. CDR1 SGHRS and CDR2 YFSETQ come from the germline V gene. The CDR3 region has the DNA TGCGCCAGCAGCTCTAGCGGGAGAGGCTACAATGAGCAGTTCTTC. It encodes CASSSSGRGYNEQFF.

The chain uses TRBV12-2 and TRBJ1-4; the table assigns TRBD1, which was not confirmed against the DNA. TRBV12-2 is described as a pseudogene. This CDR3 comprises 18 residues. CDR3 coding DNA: TGTGCAAGTCGCTCCCTACGGACAGGACGCCCTAGTTGTGAAAAACTGTTTTTT. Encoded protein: CASRSLRTGRPSCEKLFF.

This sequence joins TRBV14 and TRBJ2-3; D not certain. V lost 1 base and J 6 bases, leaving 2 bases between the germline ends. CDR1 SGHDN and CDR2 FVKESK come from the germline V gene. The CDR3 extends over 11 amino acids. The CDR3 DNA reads TGTGCCAGCAGCCAAGCTGATACGCAGTATTTT. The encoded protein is CASSQADTQYF.

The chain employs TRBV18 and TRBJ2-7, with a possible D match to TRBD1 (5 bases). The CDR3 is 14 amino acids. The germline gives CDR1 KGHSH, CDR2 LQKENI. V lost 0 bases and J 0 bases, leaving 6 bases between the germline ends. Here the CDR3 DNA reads TGTGCCAGCTCACCACCCAGGGTCTCCTACGAGCAGTACTTC. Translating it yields CASSPPRVSYEQYF.

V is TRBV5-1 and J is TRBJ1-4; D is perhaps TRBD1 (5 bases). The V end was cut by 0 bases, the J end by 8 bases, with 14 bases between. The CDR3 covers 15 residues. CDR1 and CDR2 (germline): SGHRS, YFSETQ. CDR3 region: CASSLAKGLGEKLFF. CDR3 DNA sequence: TGCGCCAGCAGCTTGGCCAAGGGACTAGGAGAAAAACTGTTTTTT.

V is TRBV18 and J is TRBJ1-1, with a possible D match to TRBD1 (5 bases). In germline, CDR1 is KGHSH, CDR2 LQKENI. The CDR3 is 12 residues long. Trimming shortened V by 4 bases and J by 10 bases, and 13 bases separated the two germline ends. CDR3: CASSRPQGLAFF. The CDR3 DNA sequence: TGTGCCAGCTCACGACCCCAGGGATTAGCTTTCTTT.

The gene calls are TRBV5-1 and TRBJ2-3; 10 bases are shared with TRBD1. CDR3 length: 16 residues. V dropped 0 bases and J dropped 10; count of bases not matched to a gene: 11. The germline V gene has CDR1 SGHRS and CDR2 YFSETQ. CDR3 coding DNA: TGCGCCAGCAGCTTGGAAGGAATTGGGACAGGGGATCCGCAGTATTTT. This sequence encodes CASSLEGIGTGDPQYF. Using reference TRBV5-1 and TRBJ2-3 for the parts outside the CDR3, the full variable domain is KAGVTQTPRYLIKTRGQQVTLSCSPISGHRSVSWYQQTPGQGLQFLFEYFSETQRNKGNFPGRFSGRQFSNSRSEMNVSTLELGDSALYLCASSLEGIGTGDPQYFGPGTRLTVL.

For the CDR3, the DNA is TGTGCCAGCAGCTCGGGACTAGCGGGAACCACAGATACGCAGTATTTT. It encodes CASSSGLAGTTDTQYF. V is TRBV7-9 and J is TRBJ2-3; 13 bases align to TRBD2. With V trimmed by 4 bases and J by 2 bases, 3 bases remained unmatched. The CDR3 sequence is 16 residues long. The V gene's germline CDR1 is SEHNR and CDR2 FQNEAQ (reference sequence).

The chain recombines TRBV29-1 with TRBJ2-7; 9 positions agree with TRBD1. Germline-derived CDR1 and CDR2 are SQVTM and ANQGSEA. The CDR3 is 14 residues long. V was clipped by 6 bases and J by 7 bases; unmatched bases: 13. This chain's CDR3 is CSVGSGQGLSEQYF. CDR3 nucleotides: TGCAGCGTGGGATCGGGACAGGGATTATCGGAGCAGTACTTC.

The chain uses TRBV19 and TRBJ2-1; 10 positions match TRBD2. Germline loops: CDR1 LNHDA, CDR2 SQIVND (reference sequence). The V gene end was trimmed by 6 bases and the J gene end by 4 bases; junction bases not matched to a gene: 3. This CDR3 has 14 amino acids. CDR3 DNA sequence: TGTGCCAGTAGGACTAGCGGGTTGTACAATGAGCAGTTCTTC. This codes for CASRTSGLYNEQFF.

CDR3 in DNA: TGTGCCAGCAGCTTAGGACTAGCGGGAGCATCTGAGCAGTTCTTC. Residues: CASSLGLAGASEQFF. V is TRBV7-9 and J is TRBJ2-1, with 12 nucleotides matching TRBD2. Germline V gene data show CDR1 as SEHNR and CDR2 as FQNEAQ (reference sequence). V was pared by 1 base and J by 9 bases, with 4 bases of the junction left unmatched. This CDR3 has 15 amino acids.